This TCR beta chain comes out of a study of cytomegalovirus exposure and HLA in healthy donors. General study findings and limits: CMV serostatus alone was available as immune exposure information. The investigators catalogued 150 or so TCR beta chains as cytomegalovirus-associated. An ancestry cluster, one associated with Asian ancestry, reportedly showed fewer N-insertions than the 666-donor mean in a later analysis.

This clone was found once. No antigen is known for it. The germline V gene has CDR1 MNHEY and CDR2 SMNVEV (reference sequence). The ends lost 2 bases at V and 5 bases at J; junction bases unmatched: 5. The CDR3 loop spans 15 amino acids. With 60 Vbeta and 13 Jbeta primers, the PCR was carried out. Data came from immunoSEQ multiplex PCR; TCRdb stores just in-frame clones and leaves some out. Counted here are approximately 110,000 clones, about 81% occurring once; the ten biggest clones make up roughly 0.99%. Whereas donors were nominally healthy upon sampling, unrecorded immune exposures were probable. The chain combines TRBV27 with TRBJ2-3, with TRBD2 identical over 9 bases. This receptor was obtained from a woman in her 30s in good health and CMV-seronegative. Sequenced input: PBMCs. In DNA, the CDR3 is TGTGCCAGCAGTTTAAGGCGGGGGGGCGGAGATACGCAGTATTTT. Protein: CASSLRRGGGDTQYF.